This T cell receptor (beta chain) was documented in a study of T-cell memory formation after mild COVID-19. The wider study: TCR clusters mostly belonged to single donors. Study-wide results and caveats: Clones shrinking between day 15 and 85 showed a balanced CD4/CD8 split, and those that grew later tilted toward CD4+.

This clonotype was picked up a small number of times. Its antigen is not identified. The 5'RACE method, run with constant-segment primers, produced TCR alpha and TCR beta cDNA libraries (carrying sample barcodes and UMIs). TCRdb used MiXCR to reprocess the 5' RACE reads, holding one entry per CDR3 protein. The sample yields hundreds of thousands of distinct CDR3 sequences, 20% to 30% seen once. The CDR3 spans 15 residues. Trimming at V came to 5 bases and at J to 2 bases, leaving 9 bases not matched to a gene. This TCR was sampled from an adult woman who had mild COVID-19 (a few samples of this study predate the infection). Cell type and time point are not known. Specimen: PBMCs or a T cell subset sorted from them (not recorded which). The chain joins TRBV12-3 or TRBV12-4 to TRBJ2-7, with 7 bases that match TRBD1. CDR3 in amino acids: CASSPLQGLAYEQYF. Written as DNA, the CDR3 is TGTGCCAGCAGTCCCCTACAGGGGTTGGCCTACGAGCAGTACTTC.